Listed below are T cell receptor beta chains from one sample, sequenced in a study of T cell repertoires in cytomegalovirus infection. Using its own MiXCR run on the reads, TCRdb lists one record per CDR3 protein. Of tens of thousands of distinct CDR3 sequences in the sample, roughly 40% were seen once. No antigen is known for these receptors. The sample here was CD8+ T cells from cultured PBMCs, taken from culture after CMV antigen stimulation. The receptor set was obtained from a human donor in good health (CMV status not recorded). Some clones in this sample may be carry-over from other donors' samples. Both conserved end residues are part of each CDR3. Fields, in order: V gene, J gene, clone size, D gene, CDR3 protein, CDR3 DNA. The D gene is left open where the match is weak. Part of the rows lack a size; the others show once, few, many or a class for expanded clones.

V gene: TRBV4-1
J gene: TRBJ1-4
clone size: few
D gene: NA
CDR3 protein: CASSQRTAPTNEKLFF
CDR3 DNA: TGCGCCAGCAGCCAAAGGACAGCCCCAACTAATGAAAAACTGTTTTTT

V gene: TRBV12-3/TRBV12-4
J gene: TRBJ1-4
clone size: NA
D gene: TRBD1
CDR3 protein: CASSWDRVGEKLFF
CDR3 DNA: TGTGCCAGCAGCTGGGACAGGGTCGGTGAAAAACTGTTTTTT

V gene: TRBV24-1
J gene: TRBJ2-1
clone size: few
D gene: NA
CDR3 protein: CATSDLRSAYNEQFF
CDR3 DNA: TGTGCCACCAGTGATTTGCGGAGCGCCTACAATGAGCAGTTCTTC

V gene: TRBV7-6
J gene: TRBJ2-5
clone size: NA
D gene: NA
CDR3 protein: CASSLDLTVQETQYF
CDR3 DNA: TGTGCCAGCAGCTTAGATCTGACAGTACAAGAGACCCAGTACTTC

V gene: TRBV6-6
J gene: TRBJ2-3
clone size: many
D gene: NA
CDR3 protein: CASSWTVGGGATDTQYF
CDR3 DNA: TGTGCCAGCAGTTGGACCGTCGGGGGCGGGGCTACAGATACGCAGTATTTT

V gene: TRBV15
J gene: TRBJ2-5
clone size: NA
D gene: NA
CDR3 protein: CATSRDAGTETQYF
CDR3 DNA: TGTGCCACCAGCAGAGATGCCGGAACAGAGACCCAGTACTTC

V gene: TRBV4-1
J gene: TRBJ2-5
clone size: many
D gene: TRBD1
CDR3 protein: CASSQEGRGRRETQYF
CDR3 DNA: TGCGCCAGCAGCCAAGAAGGCAGGGGGCGCAGAGAGACCCAGTACTTC

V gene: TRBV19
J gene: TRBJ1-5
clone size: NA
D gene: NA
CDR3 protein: CASRLGAGNQPQHF
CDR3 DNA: TGTGCCAGTAGGTTGGGGGCCGGCAATCAGCCCCAGCATTTT

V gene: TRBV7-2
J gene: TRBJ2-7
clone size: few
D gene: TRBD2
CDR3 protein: CASSSSGGQGEQYF
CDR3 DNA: TGTGCCAGCAGCTCTAGCGGGGGGCAAGGGGAGCAGTACTTC

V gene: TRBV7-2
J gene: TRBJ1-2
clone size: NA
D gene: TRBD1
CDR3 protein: CASSLDGTGGWYGYTF
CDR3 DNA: TGTGCCAGCAGCTTAGACGGGACAGGGGGATGGTATGGCTACACCTTC

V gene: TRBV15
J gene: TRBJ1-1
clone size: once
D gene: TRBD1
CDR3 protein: CATSRDLDRGTEAFF
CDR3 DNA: TGTGCCACCAGCAGAGATCTCGACAGGGGCACTGAAGCTTTCTTT

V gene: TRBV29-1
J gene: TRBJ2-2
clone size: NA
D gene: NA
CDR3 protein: CSVRTGKAGELFF
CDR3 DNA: TGCAGCGTTAGAACGGGAAAGGCCGGGGAGCTGTTTTTT

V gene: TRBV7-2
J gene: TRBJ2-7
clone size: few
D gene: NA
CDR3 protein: CASSPPPRDEQYF
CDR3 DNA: TGTGCCAGCAGCCCTCCCCCGCGGGACGAGCAGTACTTC

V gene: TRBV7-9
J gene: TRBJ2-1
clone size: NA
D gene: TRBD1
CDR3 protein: CATPGQVDNEQFF
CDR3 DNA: TGTGCCACCCCGGGACAGGTCGACAATGAGCAGTTCTTC

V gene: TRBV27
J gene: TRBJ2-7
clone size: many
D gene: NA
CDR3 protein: CASGGLSPYEQYF
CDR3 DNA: TGTGCCAGTGGGGGCTTATCCCCCTACGAGCAGTACTTC

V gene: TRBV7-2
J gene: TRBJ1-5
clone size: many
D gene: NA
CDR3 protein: CASSPTGSNQPQHF
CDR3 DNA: TGTGCCAGCAGCCCGACAGGATCAAATCAGCCCCAGCATTTT

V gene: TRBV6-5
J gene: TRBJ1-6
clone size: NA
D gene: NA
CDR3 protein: CASSYSVGGISSYNSPLHF
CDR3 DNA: TGTGCCAGCAGTTACTCGGTGGGGGGAATCAGCTCCTATAATTCACCCCTCCACTTT

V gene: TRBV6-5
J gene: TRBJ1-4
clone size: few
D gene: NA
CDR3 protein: CASSYTQGGEKLFF
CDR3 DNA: TGTGCCAGCAGTTACACACAGGGTGGTGAAAAACTGTTTTTT

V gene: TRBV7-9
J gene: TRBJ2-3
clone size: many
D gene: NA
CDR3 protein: CASIPRDRSTDTQYF
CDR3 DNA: TGTGCCAGCATCCCGCGGGACAGAAGCACAGATACGCAGTATTTT

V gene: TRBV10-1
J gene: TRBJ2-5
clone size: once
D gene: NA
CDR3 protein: CASSESRGVGAQYF
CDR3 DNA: TGCGCCAGCAGTGAGTCGCGTGGTGTCGGAGCCCAGTACTTC

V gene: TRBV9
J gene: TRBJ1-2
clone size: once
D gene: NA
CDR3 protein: CASSRTVSTGYTF
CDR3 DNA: TGTGCCAGCAGCCGGACCGTGAGTACTGGCTACACCTTC

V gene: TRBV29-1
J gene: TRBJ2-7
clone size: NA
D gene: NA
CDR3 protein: CSVELLPGEQYF
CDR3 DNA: TGCAGCGTTGAACTACTCCCAGGCGAGCAGTACTTC